These 2 T cell receptor beta chains share one sample of origin, sequenced in a study of T cell changes during pregnancy in multiple sclerosis. The assay was immunoSEQ multiplex PCR, and TCRdb's table has in-frame clones only and misses some. The sample has some 94,000 clones, approximately 90% seen once. Sequencing was performed on peripheral blood, taken in the first trimester of pregnancy. These receptors were taken from a female donor in good health, enrolled as a control in a pregnancy study.

The J gene is TRBJ2-7, the V gene TRBV7-2, with TRBD1 matching over 9 bases. With V trimmed by 5 bases and J by 3 bases, 5 bases remained unmatched. This CDR3 contains 14 residues. The germline gives CDR1 SGHTA, CDR2 FQGNSA. The CDR3: CASSRGQGNYEQYF. In DNA form, the CDR3 reads TGTGCCAGCAGCCGAGGACAGGGGAACTACGAGCAGTACTTC.

The V call is TRBV10-3, the J call TRBJ1-1; D perhaps matches TRBD1 (6 bases). Trimming removed 6 bases from V and 2 bases from J, with 7 bases in between. Germline assignment: CDR1 ENHRY and CDR2 SYGVKD. The CDR3 is 12 amino acids. The CDR3 coding sequence is TGTGCCATCAGACAGGGTAACACTGAAGCTTTCTTT. It encodes CAIRQGNTEAFF.